The present entry profiles one TCR beta chain with its context. Its antigen remains unknown. This sample is drawn from a study of cytomegalovirus exposure and HLA in healthy donors. Study summary: Of the donors genotyped, 398 in all, around 77% fell in the Caucasian-associated ancestry cluster.

Germline V gene lookup returns CDR1 LNHDA and CDR2 SQIVND (reference sequence). CDR3 length: 17 residues. Trimming cost V 5 bases and J 7 bases; bases outside gene matches: 11. General study findings and limits: TCR beta chains numbering more than 150 were designated cytomegalovirus-associated.

With 60 Vbeta and 13 Jbeta primers, the PCR was carried out. The data were produced by immunoSEQ multiplex PCR, yet TCRdb's version contains in-frame clones alone and is incomplete. The sample holds some 150,000 clones, approximately 76% seen once. J is TRBJ2-2 and V is TRBV19, with 12 bases matching TRBD2. The receptor's source is a man in his 60s in good health and CMV-seronegative. The sequenced sample was PBMCs. The CDR3 loop reads CASSPWTSGIIIGELFF. In nucleotides, the CDR3 is TGTGCCAGTAGTCCGTGGACTAGCGGGATAATTATCGGGGAGCTGTTTTTT.